This entry lists 24 T cell receptor beta chains sequenced from one sample in a study of blood T cells in healthy people across ages. Through a sample-barcoded 5' primer and a J-beta primer mix, a second PCR was run for roughly 6 to 12 cycles. TCRdb redid the calling of the 5' RACE reads with MiXCR, one entry per CDR3 protein. The repertoire holds around 700,000 distinct CDR3 sequences, with more than 20% as singletons. These data were likewise used in another study, on T cells of mothers and their children.

Sequencing used blood. The receptor source for this set is a boy between 10 and 17 years old in good health.

This chain uses TRBV3-1 with TRBJ2-3; D is undetermined. This CDR3 spans 14 amino acids. Trimming shortened V by 2 bases and J by 2 bases, and 8 bases separated the two germline ends. Germline CDR1 LGHDT, CDR2 YNNKEL (reference sequence). The CDR3 region has the DNA TGTGCCAGCAGCCAATTCCGGAACACAGATACGCAGTATTTT. Residues: CASSQFRNTDTQYF.

The sample holds a few counts of this clonotype. V and J are TRBV5-6 and TRBJ2-4; 11 bases align to TRBD1. The V gene's germline CDR1 is SGHDT and CDR2 YYEEEE. V lost 4 bases and J lost 8; bases outside the gene matches: 5. The CDR3 contains 14 residues. CDR3 coding DNA: TGTGCCAGCAGCCACCGGGACAGGGGGGACATTCAGTACTTC. It translates to CASSHRDRGDIQYF.

V and J are TRBV5-1 and TRBJ2-2; no reliable D call. The CDR3 is 15 residues long. The germline V and J ends were trimmed by 1 base and 1 base, with 8 bases remaining between them. Germline V gene data show CDR1 as SGHRS and CDR2 as YFSETQ. The CDR3 DNA is TGCGCCAGCAGCTTGATACCGGAGAACACCGGGGAGCTGTTTTTT. The encoded protein is CASSLIPENTGELFF.

The chain has TRBV6-5 and TRBJ2-5; no reliable D call. This CDR3 has 13 amino acids. V was shortened by 2 bases and J by 4 bases, with 8 bases between the two germline ends. CDR1 and CDR2 from the germline V gene are MNHEY and SVGAGI. CDR3 loop: CASSYTPGETQYF. DNA for the CDR3: TGTGCCAGCAGTTACACCCCGGGAGAGACCCAGTACTTC.

The genes are TRBV4-1 and TRBJ2-5, with 9 bases matching TRBD2. Germline lookup yields CDR1 MGHRA and CDR2 YSYEKL. CDR3 length: 14 residues. The V segment lost 2 bases and the J segment 11 bases; nucleotides outside the gene matches: 9. The CDR3 spells CASSQLAGKHEQYF. The DNA of the CDR3 is TGCGCCAGCAGCCAACTAGCGGGAAAGCATGAGCAGTACTTC.

This chain joins TRBV29-1 and TRBJ1-1; TRBD1 matches at 10 bases. Trimming removed 7 bases from V and 5 bases from J; junction bases left unmatched: 7. The germline V gene encodes CDR1 SQVTM and CDR2 ANQGSEA. The CDR3 loop spans 13 amino acids. The CDR3 bases are TGCAGCGCCAGACAGGGGGCAGGGACTGAAGCTTTCTTT. Translation: CSARQGAGTEAFF.

The chain is built from TRBV20-1 and TRBJ2-3; D remains unclear. The CDR3 contains 17 residues. Trimming cost V 5 bases and J 0 bases, with 21 bases left between them. CDR1 and CDR2 from the germline V gene are DFQATT and SNEGSKA (reference sequence). In nucleotides, the CDR3 is TGCAGTGCTGGAAAATTTATGCGGCAAGGGAGCACAGATACGCAGTATTTT. Protein product: CSAGKFMRQGSTDTQYF.

This clonotype has only a few counts. The chain uses TRBV19 and TRBJ2-1; 10 nucleotides line up with TRBD2. Trimming took 10 bases from V and 7 from J; bases not matched to a gene: 13. Germline loops: CDR1 LNHDA, CDR2 SQIVND (reference sequence). The CDR3 spans 15 residues. The CDR3 protein is CATTQAGGPGNEQFF. In nucleotides, the CDR3 is TGTGCCACCACTCAAGCGGGAGGGCCGGGGAATGAGCAGTTCTTC.

This clonotype has just a few counts. The chain has TRBV4-3 and TRBJ1-4; weak D call: TRBD1 (5 bases). CDR3 size: 14 residues. Germline loops: CDR1 LGHNA, CDR2 YSLEER. The ends were cut back, 0 bases at V and 14 bases at J, with 16 bases in the middle. CDR3 bases: TGCGCCAGCAGCCAAGATGGAGGACATACCGCGCTGTTTTTT. Translation gives CASSQDGGHTALFF.

This clonotype was seen more than once but under ten times. The chain combines TRBV29-1 with TRBJ2-1, with 7 bases that match TRBD2. Germline V lookup: CDR1 SQVTM, CDR2 ANQGSEA. With V trimmed by 4 bases and J by 4 bases, 1 base remained unmatched. The CDR3 sequence is 12 residues long. As DNA, the CDR3 is TGCAGCGTTGTTAGCGGGTACAATGAGCAGTTCTTC. It encodes CSVVSGYNEQFF.

This clonotype was detected only a few times. CDR3 sequence reads: CASSSTSGSGYTDTQYF. CDR3 sequence (DNA): TGTGCCAGCAGTTCAACCTCAGGTAGCGGGTACACAGATACGCAGTATTTT. The chain carries TRBV27 and TRBJ2-3, with 7 bases identical to TRBD2. The V gene's germline CDR1 is MNHEY and CDR2 SMNVEV (reference sequence). V shed 4 bases and J 2 bases; nucleotides not matched to a gene: 12. The length of the CDR3 is 17 residues.

The CDR3 nucleotides read TGTGCCAGCAGTCCACCGACTAGCGGGGGGAGCTCCTACAATGAGCAGTTCTTC. This sequence encodes CASSPPTSGGSSYNEQFF. The rearrangement uses TRBV27 and TRBJ2-1; TRBD2 matches at 13 bases. The CDR3 has 18 amino acids. The V segment lost 5 bases and the J segment 0 bases; nucleotides outside the gene matches: 7. CDR1 is MNHEY and CDR2 is SMNVEV in the germline V gene (reference sequence).

Regarding this clonotype: Since a much larger clone is just one base distant, this may be a read error. The chain couples TRBV7-9 to TRBJ2-1; 13 nucleotides line up with TRBD2. The CDR3 has 15 residues. Germline V CDR1 and CDR2: SEHNR, FQNEAQ (reference sequence). Trimming at V came to 4 bases and at J to 5 bases, leaving 2 bases not matched to a gene. CDR3 DNA: TGTGCCAGCAGCTGGGGACTAGCGGGAAACAATGAGCAGTTCTTC. It is translated as CASSWGLAGNNEQFF.

V gene TRBV6-1 combines with J gene TRBJ2-5; 9 nucleotides agree with TRBD1. CDR3 length equals 17 residues. The germline V gene has CDR1 MNHNS and CDR2 SASEGT. V lost 7 bases to trimming and J lost 5 bases; unmatched junction nucleotides: 17. The CDR3 here is CASTRQWDRVPLETQYF. CDR3 nucleotides: TGTGCCAGCACCCGACAGTGGGACAGGGTTCCCTTGGAGACCCAGTACTTC.

The chain links TRBV12-3 or TRBV12-4 to TRBJ2-1; tentatively, D is TRBD1 (7 bases). The J call is uncertain, as TRBJ2-7 better fits the DNA end. This CDR3 contains 15 residues. Here the CDR3 DNA reads TGTGCCAGCAACCCAGGGGGGTTTAGGACCTACGAGCAGTACTTC. Translated: CASNPGGFRTYEQYF.

This clonotype came up many times. At one boundary the junction diverges from the germline segment, which might be a read error. The chain employs TRBV3-1 and TRBJ2-7; D gene unclear. This CDR3 contains 12 residues. Germline V gene sequence: CDR1 LGHDT, CDR2 YNNKEL (reference sequence). CDR3 in amino acids: CASSQAGYEQYF. The CDR3 nucleotides are TGTGCCAGCAGTCAAGCAGGCTATGAGCAGTACTTC.

This clonotype has only a few counts. The rearrangement links TRBV7-6 to TRBJ2-2; 9 bases are shared with TRBD2. The germline V gene encodes CDR1 SGHVS and CDR2 FNYEAQ. This CDR3 is 16 amino acids long. With 5 bases clipped from V and 1 base from J, the junction kept 5 bases outside the gene matches. This chain's CDR3 is CASSNRTSVNTGELFF. Written as DNA, the CDR3 is TGTGCCAGCAGCAACCGGACTAGCGTGAACACCGGGGAGCTGTTTTTT.

The gene calls are TRBV10-3 and TRBJ2-7, with D uncertain. Deletions cut 4 bases from V and 4 bases from J, with 8 bases between. CDR3 length equals 12 residues. Germline V gives CDR1 ENHRY, CDR2 SYGVKD. CDR3 coding DNA: TGTGCCATCAGTGGACCCCTATACGAGCAGTACTTC. This gives the protein CAISGPLYEQYF.

This clonotype appeared a few times. This chain uses TRBV20-1 with TRBJ2-3, with 8 bases lining up with TRBD2. The V and J ends lost 1 base and 6 bases, in that order; junction bases with no gene match: 15. CDR1 is DFQATT, CDR2 SNEGSKA, per germline (reference sequence). The CDR3 covers 17 residues. Written as DNA, the CDR3 is TGCAGTGCTAGAGTAGGACTTCGGGCGGGGGGAGCGGATACGCAGTATTTT. It translates to CSARVGLRAGGADTQYF.

CDR3: CASSLGRGGAANYGYTF. CDR3 sequence (DNA): TGCGCCAGCAGCCTCGGAAGGGGAGGGGCAGCTAACTATGGCTACACCTTC. The chain has TRBV5-1 and TRBJ1-2; D may be TRBD1 (5 bases). The CDR3 runs to 17 residues. Trimming stripped 4 bases from V and 0 bases from J, with 19 bases between. Per germline, CDR1 SGHRS and CDR2 YFSETQ.

The genes are TRBV7-3 and TRBJ1-3; TRBD1 matches at 7 bases. The CDR3 is made up of 15 amino acids. V was pared by 5 bases and J by 9 bases, with 13 bases of the junction left unmatched. The germline gives CDR1 SGHTA, CDR2 FQGTGA. The CDR3 nucleotides read TGTGCCAGCAGCACAGGACAGGACCCCGGGGGCACCATATATTTT. As protein: CASSTGQDPGGTIYF. Using reference TRBV7-3 and TRBJ1-3 for the parts outside the CDR3, the full variable domain is GAGVSQTPSNKVTEKGKYVELRCDPISGHTALYWYRQSLGQGPEFLIYFQGTGAADDSGLPNDRFFAVRPEGSVSTLKIQRTERGDSAVYLCASSTGQDPGGTIYFGEGSWLTVV.

This clonotype was seen more than once but under ten times. The rearrangement uses TRBV20-1 and TRBJ2-2; D is uncertain. V gave up 2 bases and J gave up 5 bases, with 9 bases separating them. CDR3 length: 13 amino acids. In germline, CDR1 is DFQATT, CDR2 SNEGSKA (reference sequence). The DNA for the CDR3 is TGCAGTGCTAGACGGTATTCTACCGGGGAGCTGTTTTTT. The encoded protein is CSARRYSTGELFF.

This rearrangement joins TRBV20-1 to TRBJ1-2; 7 nucleotides match TRBD1. The V gene's germline CDR1 is DFQATT and CDR2 SNEGSKA (reference sequence). This CDR3 comprises 13 residues. J gave up 2 bases and V 5 bases, and 5 bases lay outside the gene matches. The CDR3 DNA sequence: TGCAGTGCTGAGGTGGACAGGAACTATGGCTACACCTTC. Translated: CSAEVDRNYGYTF.

This clonotype was detected ten times or more. V usage is TRBV5-1 and J usage is TRBJ2-7; 8 bases fit TRBD1. The trim removed 4 bases at V and 5 bases at J, leaving 8 bases unmatched. CDR1 is SGHRS, CDR2 YFSETQ, per germline. This CDR3 has 14 residues. The CDR3 sequence: CASSQVQGEDEQYF. CDR3 bases: TGCGCCAGCAGCCAGGTACAGGGGGAAGACGAGCAGTACTTC.